This T cell receptor beta chain was recorded in a study of cytomegalovirus exposure and HLA in healthy donors. Study at large: A preliminary data release comprised 80 million to 95 million unique TCRs obtained from HLA-typed donors.

Germline assignment: CDR1 SGHRS and CDR2 YFSETQ. Losses at the gene ends were 4 bases for V and 4 bases for J; bases not matched to a gene: 6. The CDR3 covers 14 residues. In regard to this clone: Its antigen is not known.

Study-level findings and limits: Among TCR beta chains, those listed as cytomegalovirus-associated numbered about 150.

PCR amplification relied on 60 Vbeta primers (plus 13 Jbeta primers). Assay: immunoSEQ multiplex PCR; the TCRdb copy retains only in-frame clones and omits some. This sample yields about 110,000 clones, of which roughly 80% are seen a single time; around 2.5% belongs to the top ten. This TCR derives from a man aged 40-49 years in good health and CMV-seronegative. This sequence joins TRBV5-1 and TRBJ2-3; 7 bases fit TRBD1. Input material: PBMCs. CDR3: CASSAPDRSDTQYF. The CDR3 nucleotides read TGCGCCAGCAGCGCCCCGGACAGGTCAGATACGCAGTATTTT. The full variable domain, completed using reference TRBV5-1 and TRBJ2-3, is KAGVTQTPRYLIKTRGQQVTLSCSPISGHRSVSWYQQTPGQGLQFLFEYFSETQRNKGNFPGRFSGRQFSNSRSEMNVSTLELGDSALYLCASSAPDRSDTQYFGPGTRLTVL.